The clone carrying this TCR beta chain was picked up many times. Its antigen is not identified. These data belong to a study of T cells in Graves' hyperthyroidism and ophthalmopathy. Study-wide findings and caveats: Ophthalmopathy was distinguished from stable hyperthyroidism by 13 V-J signatures.

CDR1 is SQVTM and CDR2 is ANQGSEA in the germline V gene. The CDR3 has 16 residues. The germline V and J ends were trimmed by 1 base and 1 base, with 14 bases remaining between them. RNA transcripts provided the source from which TCR beta CDR3 regions were amplified. The HTBI primer set drove a first-round RT-PCR of the TCR CDR3. Each CDR3 protein is one row after TCRdb ran MiXCR on the multiplex PCR reads. The table shows roughly 420,000 distinct CDR3 sequences, with approximately 15% occurring only once. This rearrangement joins TRBV29-1 to TRBJ2-1; D unresolved. What was sequenced was blood. The receptor's source is a woman in her late teens or twenties with Graves' hyperthyroidism. CDR3 region: CSVEGLAAISYNEQFF. CDR3 sequence (DNA): TGCAGCGTTGAAGGTCTGGCTGCGATTTCCTACAATGAGCAGTTCTTC.